This T cell receptor beta chain derives from a study of lymphopenia after photon versus proton radiotherapy. General study findings and limits: A bigger post-nadir fall in TCR diversity correlated inversely with survival time in deceased patients. Under photons, naive T cells and diversity fell while effector/memory populations rose.

As concerns this clone: The antigen is unknown.

This table comes from immunoSEQ multiplex PCR, and its TCRdb copy is limited to in-frame clones, with some not included. The repertoire holds around 70,000 clones, with around 93% as singletons. Per germline, CDR1 MNHNY and CDR2 SVGAGI (reference sequence). V was clipped by 7 bases and J by 3 bases, with 13 bases between them. The CDR3 runs to 14 residues. This sequence joins TRBV6-6 and TRBJ1-5; D is undetermined. The sequencing used peripheral blood, collected from a patient treated with photon-based radiotherapy. The sequence came from a woman aged 40 to 55 with cholangiocarcinoma. In nucleotides, the CDR3 is TGTGCCAGCACCGCAAGCGATCCCAATCAGCCCCAGCATTTT. It yields the protein CASTASDPNQPQHF.